Following are 16 T cell receptor beta chains from one sample sequenced in a study of blood T cell repertoires in COVID-19. Profiling relied on immunoSEQ multiplex PCR, and the TCRdb table lists in-frame clones only, not all of them. The sample lists 140,000 to 150,000 clones, under 90% seen once, with 30% to 45% in the top ten. The source material was peripheral blood. These receptors came from a human donor in a cohort sampled during active COVID-19.

The chain uses TRBV5-1 and TRBJ2-1; 8 nucleotides align to TRBD2. V was pared by 0 bases and J by 9 bases, with 11 bases of the junction left unmatched. CDR3 length equals 16 residues. Germline V gene data show CDR1 as SGHRS and CDR2 as YFSETQ. CDR3: CASSLAAGGGSGEQFF. The CDR3 region has the DNA TGCGCCAGCAGCTTGGCGGCTGGCGGGGGGAGCGGTGAGCAGTTCTTC.

The V gene is TRBV28, the J gene TRBJ2-7; no firm D call. Between the trimmed V and J ends, which lost 3 bases and 5 bases, there was a span of 11 bases. The CDR3 totals 13 residues. Germline V gene sequence: CDR1 MDHEN, CDR2 SYDVKM. This chain's CDR3 is CASSLRLAHEQYF. The CDR3 DNA reads TGTGCCAGCAGTTTGCGCCTCGCCCACGAGCAGTACTTC.

This chain uses TRBV30 with TRBJ1-1, with a tentative D call TRBD1 (6 bases). This CDR3 is 14 amino acids long. Germline V gene data show CDR1 as GTSNPN and CDR2 as SVGIG (reference sequence). Trimming cost V 7 bases and J 2 bases, with 17 bases left between them. CDR3: CASPWGGLNTEAFF. The CDR3 DNA sequence: TGTGCCTCCCCTTGGGGGGGGCTAAACACTGAAGCTTTCTTT.

The chain recombines TRBV28 with TRBJ2-7; 7 bases agree with TRBD2. With V trimmed by 6 bases and J by 4 bases, 9 bases remained unmatched. The V gene's germline CDR1 is MDHEN and CDR2 SYDVKM. The CDR3 totals 14 residues. The CDR3 coding sequence is TGTGCCAGCAGGCTTGGGGGGGAAAGGTACGAGCAGTACTTC. It yields the protein CASRLGGERYEQYF.

The CDR3 is CASSGLTGALGYTF. CDR3 DNA sequence: TGTGCCAGCAGTGGGTTGACAGGGGCTCTTGGCTACACCTTC. V and J are TRBV2 and TRBJ1-2; 8 nucleotides align to TRBD1. Germline V gene data show CDR1 as SNHLY and CDR2 as FYNNEI. The CDR3 extends over 14 amino acids. V was pared by 4 bases and J by 7 bases, with 8 bases of the junction left unmatched.

The chain combines TRBV9 with TRBJ2-1; maybe TRBD2 (6 bases). Trimming removed 3 bases at V and 2 bases at J, with 15 bases between. CDR3 length: 16 amino acids. Germline assignment: CDR1 SGDLS and CDR2 YYNGEE. The CDR3 protein is CASSAPPPGAYNEQFF. The CDR3 nucleotides are TGTGCCAGCAGCGCGCCCCCGCCGGGGGCCTACAATGAGCAGTTCTTC.

The V call is TRBV11-2, the J call TRBJ2-1; no reliable D call. Between the trimmed V and J ends, which lost 5 bases and 8 bases, there was a span of 10 bases. The CDR3 has 12 amino acids. Per the germline V gene, CDR1 is SGHAT and CDR2 is FQNNGV. The CDR3 DNA reads TGTGCCAGCAGCCCCTTAAGCGATGAGCAGTTCTTC. Its translation: CASSPLSDEQFF. Complete variable domain (other parts from reference TRBV11-2 and TRBJ2-1): EAGVAQSPRYKIIEKRQSVAFWCNPISGHATLYWYQQILGQGPKLLIQFQNNGVVDDSQLPKDRFSAERLKGVDSTLKIQPAKLEDSAVYLCASSPLSDEQFFGPGTRLTVL.

This clone was seen just once. V and J are TRBV6-2 or TRBV6-3 and TRBJ1-2, with D perhaps TRBD1 (5 bases). Germline V gene data show CDR1 as MNHEY and CDR2 as SVGEGT. The CDR3 is made up of 14 amino acids. V was pared by 4 bases and J by 4 bases, with 13 bases between. The CDR3 coding sequence is TGTGCCAGCAGTTTACCAGGGATTGTCTATGGCTACACCTTC. This gives the protein CASSLPGIVYGYTF.

V and J are TRBV9 and TRBJ1-2; D is perhaps TRBD1 (5 bases). CDR3 length: 13 residues. Germline V lookup: CDR1 SGDLS, CDR2 YYNGEE. Trimming shortened V by 3 bases and J by 9 bases, and 15 bases separated the two germline ends. CDR3 residues: CASSGPRAFSYTF. For the CDR3, the DNA is TGTGCCAGCAGCGGGCCCAGGGCCTTCAGCTACACCTTC.

A few counts support this clone. The V gene is TRBV6-5, the J gene TRBJ1-2; D unresolved. V lost 0 bases and J lost 4, with 12 bases in between. The V gene's germline CDR1 is MNHEY and CDR2 SVGAGI. The CDR3 runs 15 residues. CDR3 sequence (DNA): TGTGCCAGCAGTTACTCTGTGCAGGCGTTCTATGGCTACACCTTC. Translating gives CASSYSVQAFYGYTF.

The chain links TRBV9 to TRBJ1-6, with D perhaps TRBD1 (6 bases). Germline-derived CDR1 and CDR2 are SGDLS and YYNGEE. The V and J ends lost 0 bases and 10 bases respectively, with 11 bases between them. The length of the CDR3 is 14 residues. The CDR3 reads CASSVGGPGSPLHF. CDR3 coding DNA: TGTGCCAGCAGCGTAGGGGGGCCGGGGTCACCCCTCCACTTT.

V is TRBV3-1 (or the pseudogene TRBV3-2) and J is TRBJ2-4; a possible D gene is TRBD2 (5 bases). Trimming pared 6 bases from V and 2 bases from J, leaving 14 bases between. The CDR3 extends over 15 amino acids. Germline-derived CDR1 and CDR2 are LGHDT and YNNKEL (reference sequence). CDR3 coding DNA: TGTGCCAGCAGTCCTTCTAGCTTCTCCAAAAACATTCAGTACTTC. Translated: CASSPSSFSKNIQYF.

The genes are TRBV2 and TRBJ2-3, with D possibly being TRBD1 (6 bases). The CDR3 loop spans 17 amino acids. Deletions cut 4 bases from V and 0 bases from J, with 17 bases between. CDR1 and CDR2 from the germline V gene are SNHLY and FYNNEI. Written as DNA, the CDR3 is TGTGCCAGCAGTGGACGGACTTCAGGGGAGAGCACAGATACGCAGTATTTT. Translating it yields CASSGRTSGESTDTQYF.

This chain joins TRBV5-1 and TRBJ2-5, with 15 positions matching TRBD2. V was clipped by 4 bases and J by 1 base; unmatched bases: 2. CDR3 length: 16 amino acids. The germline CDR1 and CDR2 sequences are SGHRS and YFSETQ. This chain's CDR3 is CASSLGLAGGQETQYF. In DNA, the CDR3 is TGCGCCAGCAGCCTGGGACTAGCGGGGGGCCAAGAGACCCAGTACTTC. The full variable domain, rest sourced from reference TRBV5-1 and TRBJ2-5, is KAGVTQTPRYLIKTRGQQVTLSCSPISGHRSVSWYQQTPGQGLQFLFEYFSETQRNKGNFPGRFSGRQFSNSRSEMNVSTLELGDSALYLCASSLGLAGGQETQYFGPGTRLLVL.

This rearrangement joins TRBV5-1 to TRBJ1-2; D unresolved. V was cut by 4 bases and J by 8 bases, with 12 bases left in between. CDR1 SGHRS and CDR2 YFSETQ come from the germline V gene. The CDR3 runs 12 residues. CDR3 DNA: TGCGCCAGCAGCGATAACCAGTACGGCTACACCTTC. Translating it yields CASSDNQYGYTF.

The chain employs TRBV9 and TRBJ1-4, with 7 bases fitting TRBD1. Germline trimming cut 3 bases from V and 5 bases from J; bases unmatched to any gene: 7. The CDR3 has 15 residues. Germline V CDR1 and CDR2: SGDLS, YYNGEE. CDR3 in amino acids: CASSDRDSPNEKLFF. CDR3 nucleotides: TGTGCCAGCAGCGACCGGGACAGCCCAAATGAAAAACTGTTTTTT.